The sequence of this T cell receptor beta chain was determined in a study of CD8 T cells in ankylosing spondylitis. TCRdb independently ran MiXCR on the 5' RACE reads; one entry per CDR3 protein. Among around 300,000 distinct CDR3 sequences listed, roughly 15% were seen once. The length of the CDR3 is 15 residues. V was trimmed by 2 bases and J by 5 bases, leaving 15 bases between them. Germline V gene data show CDR1 as LGHDT and CDR2 as YNNKEL (reference sequence). The source of this sequence is a male donor with ankylosing spondylitis or in good health (not recorded which). V and J are TRBV3-1 and TRBJ1-1; D call uncertain. Material for sequencing was blood, either unsorted or a sorted T cell fraction (not recorded which). CDR3 nucleotide sequence: TGTGCCAGCAGCCAACCGATTACCGGTCGGACTGAAGCTTTCTTT. It yields the protein CASSQPITGRTEAFF.